Below are 27 T cell receptor beta chains sequenced from a single sample in a study of naive and memory T cell subsets. Treatment: skin biopsy from PPD injection site in Mantoux-positive individual. An oligonucleotide containing a UMI was ligated to the 3' end of TCR cDNA. Four PCR rounds used nested alpha and beta constant region primers plus the SP2 primer. TCRdb analysed the UMI-ligation and nested PCR reads with MiXCR anew, one entry per CDR3 protein. Among tens of thousands of distinct CDR3 sequences, approximately 6% were seen once, and the ten largest hold roughly 6.1%. Here the sequenced sample was skin, taken from a tuberculin skin test site. The receptors shown here come from an adult in good health.

This clonotype was recorded many times. The chain employs TRBV5-1 and TRBJ2-7, with 13 bases identical to TRBD2. From germline, CDR1 is SGHRS and CDR2 YFSETQ. Germline trimming cut 0 bases from V and 7 bases from J; bases unmatched to any gene: 10. There are 17 residues in the CDR3. CDR3 loop: CASSLAQGTSGTREQYF. The DNA for the CDR3 is TGCGCCAGCAGCTTGGCCCAAGGGACTAGCGGGACTCGGGAGCAGTACTTC.

Turning to this clonotype: Lacking the conserved final phenylalanine or tryptophan, this CDR3 likely reflects a read error. V gene TRBV5-1 combines with J gene TRBJ2-7, with D maybe TRBD1 (6 bases). The V gene's germline CDR1 is SGHRS and CDR2 YFSETQ. The CDR3 covers 12 residues. V lost 3 bases and J lost 4, with 8 bases in between. The CDR3 loop is CASSSQGYEQYS. DNA for the CDR3: TGCGCCAGCAGCTCTCAGGGGTACGAGCAGTACTCC.

This sequence joins TRBV20-1 and TRBJ2-7; D may be TRBD2 (6 bases). Germline-derived CDR1 and CDR2 are DFQATT and SNEGSKA (reference sequence). V lost 6 bases and J lost 4, with 7 bases in between. The CDR3 contains 10 residues. CDR3 bases: TGCAGTGCCGCGGGGTACGAGCAGTACTTC. This encodes CSAAGYEQYF.

This clonotype appeared a few times. J is TRBJ1-3 and V is TRBV7-2; D gene unclear. V was clipped by 3 bases and J by 13 bases, with 13 bases between them. This CDR3 contains 12 residues. Germline V gene lookup returns CDR1 SGHTA and CDR2 FQGNSA. CDR3: CASSFEEWRIYF. The CDR3 region has the DNA TGTGCCAGCAGCTTTGAGGAGTGGAGAATATATTTT.

This clonotype was found many times. V and J are TRBV11-1 and TRBJ2-7; a possible D gene is TRBD2 (5 bases). Trimming removed 1 base at V and 7 bases at J, with 8 bases between. The CDR3 extends over 12 amino acids. CDR1 is SGHAT, CDR2 FQDESV, per germline (reference sequence). The DNA of the CDR3 is TGTGCCAGCAGCTTAGACCGGGGAGAGCAGTACTTC. Translated: CASSLDRGEQYF.

This clonotype was counted many times. The chain is built from TRBV24-1 and TRBJ2-2; D is uncertain. CDR3 length equals 14 residues. V was shortened by 4 bases and J by 3 bases, with 8 bases between the two germline ends. Germline V CDR1 and CDR2: KGHDR, SFDVKD. The CDR3 DNA reads as TGTGCCACCAGTGACCCACGAGACACCGGGGAGCTGTTTTTT. This translates into CATSDPRDTGELFF.

The chain's CDR3 is CASSRKQGAGETQYF. The DNA of the CDR3 is TGCGCCAGCAGCCGCAAGCAGGGGGCGGGAGAGACCCAGTACTTC. The chain recombines TRBV5-1 with TRBJ2-5, with TRBD1 matching 8 bases. Germline assignment: CDR1 SGHRS and CDR2 YFSETQ. The CDR3 contains 15 residues. The ends lost 4 bases at V and 4 bases at J; junction bases unmatched: 9. Drawing the rest from reference TRBV5-1 and TRBJ2-5, the complete variable domain is KAGVTQTPRYLIKTRGQQVTLSCSPISGHRSVSWYQQTPGQGLQFLFEYFSETQRNKGNFPGRFSGRQFSNSRSEMNVSTLELGDSALYLCASSRKQGAGETQYFGPGTRLLVL.

This clonotype has at least ten counts. The chain recombines TRBV10-3 with TRBJ1-4; 9 nucleotides line up with TRBD1. In germline, CDR1 is ENHRY, CDR2 SYGVKD. This CDR3 is 15 amino acids long. Trimming cost V 2 bases and J 4 bases; bases outside gene matches: 2. The CDR3: CAISEVTGGNEKLFF. The CDR3 DNA is TGTGCCATCAGTGAGGTGACAGGGGGTAATGAAAAACTGTTTTTT.

This clonotype was detected many times. The chain uses TRBV20-1 and TRBJ2-1; tentative D call: TRBD2 (6 bases). Germline-derived CDR1 and CDR2 are DFQATT and SNEGSKA (reference sequence). Trimming removed 6 bases from V and 3 bases from J, with 12 bases in between. The CDR3 extends over 13 amino acids. This CDR3 reads CSAAGTGYNEQFF. CDR3 coding DNA: TGCAGTGCAGCCGGGACTGGCTACAATGAGCAGTTCTTC.

In its sample, this clonotype was seen many times. V and J are TRBV6-1 and TRBJ2-1; 7 nucleotides line up with TRBD2. From germline, CDR1 is MNHNS and CDR2 SASEGT. J was trimmed by 3 bases and V by 7 bases; bases with no gene match: 12. The CDR3 is 16 amino acids. The CDR3 protein is CASITGGAGDYNEQFF. The CDR3 bases are TGTGCCAGCATCACCGGTGGGGCGGGGGACTACAATGAGCAGTTCTTC.

This clonotype was seen repeatedly, ten times or more. The chain is built from TRBV9 and TRBJ2-1, with 7 bases aligning to TRBD1. Looked up from germline, CDR1 is SGDLS and CDR2 is YYNGEE. The V and J ends lost 2 bases and 0 bases, in that order; junction bases with no gene match: 2. The CDR3 contains 15 residues. The CDR3 nucleotides read TGTGCCAGCAGCGTTGGGACAGTCTCCTACAATGAGCAGTTCTTC. Its protein is CASSVGTVSYNEQFF.

This clonotype has a count of ten or more. This chain joins TRBV7-9 and TRBJ1-4; D is unclear. The CDR3 is 14 residues long. Trimming cost V 3 bases and J 0 bases, with 5 bases left between them. Germline CDR1 and CDR2: SEHNR and FQNEAQ (reference sequence). Written as DNA, the CDR3 is TGTGCCAGCAGCTTCGAGGCAACTAATGAAAAACTGTTTTTT. Protein: CASSFEATNEKLFF.

V gene TRBV19 combines with J gene TRBJ1-2, with unresolved D. The length of the CDR3 is 15 residues. V gave up 2 bases and J gave up 2 bases, with 12 bases separating them. The germline V gene has CDR1 LNHDA and CDR2 SQIVND (reference sequence). CDR3 sequence (DNA): TGTGCCAGTAGTATAATCCAGGCTAGGAACTATGGCTACACCTTC. This gives the protein CASSIIQARNYGYTF.

This clonotype was counted many times. The chain carries TRBV6-2 or TRBV6-3 and TRBJ2-7; D gene uncertain. The CDR3 contains 13 residues. Looked up from germline, CDR1 is MNHEY and CDR2 is SVGEGT. V was cut by 4 bases and J by 2 bases, with 9 bases left in between. The CDR3 sequence is CASSLRHAYEQYF. The CDR3 DNA reads TGTGCCAGCAGTTTGAGACACGCCTACGAGCAGTACTTC.

This clonotype was observed many times. CDR3 nucleotide sequence: TGTGCCAGCAGTTACGCGGGTAGGGACACTGAAGCTTTCTTT. Translated: CASSYAGRDTEAFF. The V call is TRBV6-2 or TRBV6-3, the J call TRBJ1-1, with D unresolved. The CDR3 covers 14 residues. V dropped 2 bases and J dropped 3 bases, with 10 bases sitting between them. The V gene's germline CDR1 is MNHEY and CDR2 SVGEGT.

The chain combines TRBV7-2 with TRBJ1-1; a possible D gene is TRBD1 (5 bases). V dropped 5 bases and J dropped 3 bases, with 10 bases sitting between them. Per germline, CDR1 SGHTA and CDR2 FQGNSA. There are 13 residues in the CDR3. The CDR3 DNA sequence: TGTGCCAGCAGCCGGGACCGAGACACTGAAGCTTTCTTT. Its translation: CASSRDRDTEAFF.

This clonotype has a count of ten or more. This chain uses TRBV11-2 with TRBJ2-5, with TRBD2 identical over 7 bases. The V segment lost 3 bases and the J segment 4 bases; nucleotides outside the gene matches: 5. The CDR3 consists of 14 residues. Germline assignment: CDR1 SGHAT and CDR2 FQNNGV. The CDR3, as DNA: TGTGCCAGCAGCTTCCTGGGCGGGGGAGAGACCCAGTACTTC. Translating it yields CASSFLGGGETQYF.

This clonotype has a count of ten or more. The genes are TRBV28 and TRBJ2-1; tentative D call: TRBD2 (6 bases). The CDR3 length is 18 residues. CDR1 is MDHEN and CDR2 is SYDVKM in the germline V gene. Deletions cut 6 bases from V and 0 bases from J, with 21 bases between. The CDR3 nucleotides are TGTGCCAGCAGAAAAATAGGGTTCGGGGGTGACTCCTACAATGAGCAGTTCTTC. It is translated as CASRKIGFGGDSYNEQFF.

This clonotype came up many times. This rearrangement joins TRBV10-3 to TRBJ2-3; no firm D call. The CDR3 loop spans 16 amino acids. Per germline, CDR1 ENHRY and CDR2 SYGVKD. Trimming took 0 bases from V and 4 from J, leaving 14 bases between them. The CDR3 here is CAISESVEPWADTQYF. In DNA form, the CDR3 reads TGTGCCATCAGTGAGTCTGTAGAGCCTTGGGCAGATACGCAGTATTTT.

This clonotype was picked up many times. This sequence joins TRBV9 and TRBJ1-5; no clear D. The CDR3 is made up of 14 amino acids. The ends were cut back, 4 bases at V and 5 bases at J, with 13 bases in the middle. Germline V gene data show CDR1 as SGDLS and CDR2 as YYNGEE. CDR3 residues: CASSPNGAYQPQHF. CDR3 nucleotides: TGTGCCAGCAGCCCTAACGGAGCCTATCAGCCCCAGCATTTT.

This clonotype was seen ten or more times. This chain joins TRBV30 and TRBJ2-7; D not resolved. The CDR3 has 16 amino acids. Germline-derived CDR1 and CDR2 are GTSNPN and SVGIG (reference sequence). The ends were cut back, 3 bases at V and 2 bases at J, with 20 bases in the middle. The CDR3 DNA is TGTGCCTGGAGAGAGAACGACCGCGCCAGCACCTACGAGCAGTACTTC. Translation gives CAWRENDRASTYEQYF. Drawing the rest from reference TRBV30 and TRBJ2-7, the complete variable domain is SQTIHQWPATLVQPVGSPLSLECTVEGTSNPNLYWYRQAAGRGLQLLFYSVGIGQISSEVPQNLSASRPQDRQFILSSKKLLLSDSGFYLCAWRENDRASTYEQYFGPGTRLTVT.

The table lists this clonotype with many counts. The chain carries TRBV19 and TRBJ1-5; the D gene is possibly TRBD1 (5 bases). The CDR3 runs 16 residues. Germline assignment: CDR1 LNHDA and CDR2 SQIVND (reference sequence). Deletions cut 0 bases from V and 0 bases from J, with 9 bases between. The CDR3, as DNA: TGTGCCAGTAGTATAGAGACAGTGAATAGCAATCAGCCCCAGCATTTT. The encoded protein is CASSIETVNSNQPQHF.

This clonotype was observed at least ten times. Here the CDR3 reads CASSFTGAPGANVLTF. DNA for the CDR3: TGTGCCAGCAGCTTTACAGGGGCTCCTGGGGCCAACGTCCTGACTTTC. The chain employs TRBV5-6 and TRBJ2-6, with 7 bases aligning to TRBD1. This CDR3 is built from 16 residues. V gave up 2 bases and J gave up 2 bases; unmatched junction bases: 4. The germline V gene encodes CDR1 SGHDT and CDR2 YYEEEE.

The rearrangement joins TRBV19 to TRBJ2-4; 8 positions agree with TRBD1. From germline, CDR1 is LNHDA and CDR2 SQIVND (reference sequence). The CDR3 loop spans 18 amino acids. Trimming cost V 5 bases and J 0 bases; bases outside gene matches: 12. DNA for the CDR3: TGTGCCAGTAGTCGTCTGTGGGGGACAGGCTTAGCCAAAAACATTCAGTACTTC. Translated, it gives CASSRLWGTGLAKNIQYF.

This clonotype came up many times. The V call is TRBV5-5, the J call TRBJ2-1; D is ambiguous. Trimming took off 0 bases at V and 6 bases at J, with 16 bases between the two ends. In germline, CDR1 is SGHKS, CDR2 YYEKEE (reference sequence). This CDR3 has 16 residues. The CDR3 DNA sequence: TGTGCCAGCAGCTTGGCAGCTGTCCTCGCCGTCAATGAGCAGTTCTTC. This sequence encodes CASSLAAVLAVNEQFF.

The rearrangement uses TRBV20-1 and TRBJ1-1; no definite D call. The germline CDR1 and CDR2 sequences are DFQATT and SNEGSKA (reference sequence). The V gene lost 1 base and the J gene lost 0 bases, with 6 bases spanning the gap. The CDR3 loop spans 13 amino acids. The CDR3 DNA follows: TGCAGTGCTAGAGGCGGGGTGAACACTGAAGCTTTCTTT. This codes for CSARGGVNTEAFF.

This clonotype has at least ten counts. V usage is TRBV4-3 and J usage is TRBJ1-1; D not resolved. Trimming stripped 1 base from V and 4 bases from J, with 13 bases between. Germline CDR1 reads LGHNA; CDR2 reads YSLEER. The CDR3 has 15 residues. This CDR3 reads CASSQAGNLGTEAFF. The CDR3 nucleotides read TGCGCCAGCAGCCAAGCGGGAAACTTAGGCACTGAAGCTTTCTTT.